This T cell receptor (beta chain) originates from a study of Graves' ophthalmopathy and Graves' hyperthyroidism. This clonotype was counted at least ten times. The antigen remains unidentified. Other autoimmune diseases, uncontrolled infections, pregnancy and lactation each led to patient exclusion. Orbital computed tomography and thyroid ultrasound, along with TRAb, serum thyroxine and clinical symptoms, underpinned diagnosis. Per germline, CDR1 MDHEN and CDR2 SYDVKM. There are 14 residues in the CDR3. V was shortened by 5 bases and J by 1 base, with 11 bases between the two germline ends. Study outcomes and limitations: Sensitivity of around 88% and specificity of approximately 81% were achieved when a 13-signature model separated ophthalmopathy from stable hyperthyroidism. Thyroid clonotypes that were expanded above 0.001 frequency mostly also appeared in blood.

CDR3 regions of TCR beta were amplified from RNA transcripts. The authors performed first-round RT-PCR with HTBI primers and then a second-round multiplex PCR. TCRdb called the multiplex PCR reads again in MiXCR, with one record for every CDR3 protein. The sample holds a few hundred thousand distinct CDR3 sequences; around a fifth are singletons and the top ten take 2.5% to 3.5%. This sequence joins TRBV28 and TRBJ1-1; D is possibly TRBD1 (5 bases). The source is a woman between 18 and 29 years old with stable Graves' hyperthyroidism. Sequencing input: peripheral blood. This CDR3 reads CASSPIRANTEAFF. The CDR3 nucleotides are TGTGCCAGCAGTCCTATCAGGGCGAACACTGAAGCTTTCTTT. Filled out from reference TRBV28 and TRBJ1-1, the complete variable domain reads DVKVTQSSRYLVKRTGEKVFLECVQDMDHENMFWYRQDPGLGLRLIYFSYDVKMKEKGDIPEGYSVSREKKERFSLILESASTNQTSMYLCASSPIRANTEAFFGQGTRLTVV.